This entry concerns a single T cell receptor (beta chain). This sample is part of a study of blood T cell repertoires in COVID-19. Study background: Italy, Spain and the United States were the sources of the convalescent and acute COVID-19 samples. The analysed material was cDNA or gDNA that came from T cells, B-cell-depleted T cells, or PBMCs.

Per the study methods: Reference gene primers were amplified, and this amplification served to estimate nucleated cell counts. Here immunoSEQ multiplex PCR was the method, and the copy in TCRdb shows in-frame clones only, minus some. The V and J calls and the clone size are those of that table, but D and trimming were determined from the DNA. Among tens of thousands of clones listed, over 80% were seen once. This TCR was recovered from a man between 45 and 60 years old with acute or convalescent COVID-19. Sequencing input: peripheral blood.

The CDR3 sequence is CASSLAGQFGEAFF. The CDR3 bases are TGCGCCAGCAGCTTGGCCGGACAGTTCGGTGAAGCTTTCTTT. The chain recombines TRBV5-1 with TRBJ1-1; TRBD1 is a possible D gene (6 bases). V was trimmed by 0 bases and J by 7 bases, leaving 13 bases between them. The CDR3 spans 14 residues. Germline CDR1 SGHRS, CDR2 YFSETQ.